Below are 18 T cell receptor beta chains sequenced from a single sample in a study of T cells after yellow fever vaccination. TCRdb analysed the 5' RACE reads with MiXCR anew, one entry per CDR3 protein. The sample records some 500,000 distinct CDR3 sequences, less than 15% being singletons. The source material was PBMCs, sampled on the day of the yellow fever booster vaccination. All receptors derive from a man aged 25 to 40 who received the YFV17D yellow fever vaccine.

This clonotype was counted ten times or more. V and J are TRBV5-1 and TRBJ2-5; 8 bases are a match to TRBD1. Germline V gives CDR1 SGHRS, CDR2 YFSETQ. The CDR3 extends over 16 amino acids. J was trimmed by 5 bases and V by 0 bases; bases with no gene match: 9. The CDR3 region is CASSLVGQGGAETQYF. The CDR3 nucleotides read TGCGCCAGCAGCTTGGTAGGACAGGGTGGGGCGGAGACCCAGTACTTC.

The J gene is TRBJ2-5, the V gene TRBV20-1, with 8 bases fitting TRBD2. The CDR3 length is 13 residues. With V trimmed by 6 bases and J by 7 bases, 10 bases remained unmatched. Germline-derived CDR1 and CDR2 are DFQATT and SNEGSKA (reference sequence). DNA of the CDR3: TGCAGTGCCTTAGCGGGACCATGGGGGACCCAGTACTTC. As protein: CSALAGPWGTQYF.

This chain links TRBV20-1 with TRBJ2-1; 9 nucleotides align to TRBD2. This CDR3 is 15 amino acids long. From germline, CDR1 is DFQATT and CDR2 SNEGSKA (reference sequence). The V segment lost 5 bases and the J segment 3 bases; nucleotides outside the gene matches: 8. The CDR3 sequence: CSAGKTSGNYNEQFF. Written as DNA, the CDR3 is TGCAGTGCTGGTAAGACTAGCGGAAACTACAATGAGCAGTTCTTC.

The chain employs TRBV6-5 and TRBJ2-5; 8 bases agree with TRBD2. CDR1 MNHEY and CDR2 SVGAGI come from the germline V gene. This CDR3 has 15 residues. Germline trimming cut 2 bases from V and 7 bases from J; bases unmatched to any gene: 9. Here the CDR3 DNA reads TGTGCCAGCAGTTACGTTGCGGGAGGCGGGGGGACCCAGTACTTC. This encodes CASSYVAGGGGTQYF.

This chain joins TRBV10-3 and TRBJ2-1; 12 nucleotides line up with TRBD2. The CDR3 sequence is 14 residues long. Per germline, CDR1 ENHRY and CDR2 SYGVKD. J gave up 6 bases and V 6 bases, and 3 bases lay outside the gene matches. CDR3 nucleotide sequence: TGTGCCATCAGCCCGACTAGCGGGAGCAATGAGCAGTTCTTC. It codes for CAISPTSGSNEQFF.

The V and J genes are TRBV15 and TRBJ2-1; TRBD2 aligns across 12 bases. The J segment lost 2 bases and the V segment lost 2 bases, leaving 7 bases of the junction unmatched. The CDR3 runs 18 residues. Germline V gene sequence: CDR1 LNHNV, CDR2 YYDKDF (reference sequence). The CDR3 is CATSRRRTSGDTYNEQFF. CDR3 sequence (DNA): TGTGCCACCAGCAGAAGGAGGACTAGCGGGGACACCTACAATGAGCAGTTCTTC.

This clonotype was seen a handful of times. CDR3 loop: CASNPMSGRAGSYNEQFF. CDR3 bases: TGTGCCAGCAATCCGATGAGCGGGAGGGCCGGCTCCTACAATGAGCAGTTCTTC. The chain employs TRBV6-1 and TRBJ2-1; 10 bases are a match to TRBD2. V shed 7 bases and J 0 bases; nucleotides not matched to a gene: 12. This CDR3 is built from 18 residues. Germline V gene sequence: CDR1 MNHNS, CDR2 SASEGT.

A few counts support this clonotype. The rearrangement links TRBV6-1 to TRBJ2-5; a weak D match, TRBD2 (5 bases). Germline-derived CDR1 and CDR2 are MNHNS and SASEGT. The CDR3 is 16 residues long. V gave up 4 bases and J gave up 2 bases, with 17 bases separating them. CDR3 in amino acids: CASSVTSGNRQETQYF. For the CDR3, the DNA is TGTGCCAGCAGTGTGACGTCGGGAAATCGGCAAGAGACCCAGTACTTC.

The gene calls are TRBV11-2 and TRBJ2-3; D not certain. Trimming took 1 base from V and 2 from J, leaving 10 bases between them. Per germline, CDR1 SGHAT and CDR2 FQNNGV. The CDR3 has 15 amino acids. In nucleotides, the CDR3 is TGTGCCAGCAGCTTAGGCGGCTACCTCACAGATACGCAGTATTTT. It yields the protein CASSLGGYLTDTQYF.

This clonotype was seen many times. The chain has TRBV5-6 and TRBJ2-1, with unresolved D. This CDR3 is built from 11 residues. Germline lookup yields CDR1 SGHDT and CDR2 YYEEEE. The ends were cut back, 0 bases at V and 8 bases at J, with 3 bases in the middle. The CDR3 DNA reads TGTGCCAGCAGCTTGGAACATGAGCAGTTCTTC. The encoded protein is CASSLEHEQFF.

This clonotype was observed a handful of times. The chain has TRBV6-2 or TRBV6-3 and TRBJ1-1; D uncertain. The CDR3 is 15 residues long. Between the trimmed V and J ends, which lost 6 bases and 1 base, there was a span of 15 bases. Looked up from germline, CDR1 is MNHEY and CDR2 is SVGEGT. The CDR3 DNA reads as TGTGCCAGCAGCTACAACCCGACGGGGAACACTGAAGCTTTCTTT. Its protein is CASSYNPTGNTEAFF.

The table lists this clonotype with a few counts. This chain connects TRBV23-1 to TRBJ2-2, with a weak D call TRBD2 (7 bases). TRBV23-1 is noted as an ORF with a role that remains uncertain. Trimming stripped 0 bases from V and 4 bases from J, with 12 bases between. The CDR3 has 16 amino acids. This CDR3 reads CASSQSRGRGTGELFF. The CDR3 coding sequence is TGCGCCAGCAGTCAATCGCGGGGGCGGGGCACCGGGGAGCTGTTTTTT.

The V call is TRBV28, the J call TRBJ2-1; 7 positions match TRBD2. With V trimmed by 5 bases and J by 7 bases, 14 bases remained unmatched. Looked up from germline, CDR1 is MDHEN and CDR2 is SYDVKM. The CDR3 covers 16 residues. The CDR3 here is CASSPTLGGRFNEQFF. In DNA form, the CDR3 reads TGTGCCAGCAGTCCCACCTTGGGGGGGAGATTTAATGAGCAGTTCTTC.

The rearrangement links TRBV19 to TRBJ2-5, with 10 bases aligning to TRBD2. Germline assignment: CDR1 LNHDA and CDR2 SQIVND (reference sequence). Trimming cost V 6 bases and J 5 bases; bases outside gene matches: 9. The CDR3 sequence is 15 residues long. The CDR3 nucleotides read TGTGCCAGTAGCCTCGGACTAGCGGTCAGGGAGACCCAGTACTTC. It yields the protein CASSLGLAVRETQYF. Supplemented by reference TRBV19 and TRBJ2-5, the full variable domain reads DGGITQSPKYLFRKEGQNVTLSCEQNLNHDAMYWYRQDPGQGLRLIYYSQIVNDFQKGDIAEGYSVSREKKESFPLTVTSAQKNPTAFYLCASSLGLAVRETQYFGPGTRLLVL.

This clonotype has a handful of counts. V and J are TRBV29-1 and TRBJ2-7, with D hard to call. Germline-derived CDR1 and CDR2 are SQVTM and ANQGSEA. Trimming cost V 5 bases and J 0 bases, with 11 bases left between them. The CDR3 length is 13 residues. The CDR3 is CSVFDSSSYEQYF. CDR3 DNA sequence: TGCAGCGTTTTCGACTCCAGCTCCTACGAGCAGTACTTC.

The chain combines TRBV9 with TRBJ2-7, with 8 bases fitting TRBD1. The CDR3 has 15 amino acids. Germline V gene lookup returns CDR1 SGDLS and CDR2 YYNGEE. The ends lost 3 bases at V and 2 bases at J; junction bases unmatched: 7. Here the CDR3 reads CASSASLTGAYEQYF. The CDR3 DNA reads TGTGCCAGCAGCGCATCTTTGACAGGGGCCTACGAGCAGTACTTC.

This clonotype was seen many times. The chain links TRBV4-2 to TRBJ2-7; 7 bases map to TRBD2. V trimming: 0 bases; J trimming: 0 bases; junction bases outside the gene matches: 5. Per germline, CDR1 LGHNA and CDR2 YNFKEQ. The CDR3 has 16 amino acids. CDR3 coding DNA: TGTGCCAGCAGCCAAGATCTGGGGGGGTCCTCCTACGAGCAGTACTTC. Residues: CASSQDLGGSSYEQYF.

This clonotype came up many times. This chain connects TRBV11-3 to TRBJ2-3; perhaps TRBD1 as D (5 bases). Germline V CDR1 and CDR2: SGHNT, YENEEA. The CDR3 is made up of 13 amino acids. Trimming took 5 bases from V and 6 from J, leaving 12 bases between them. Here the CDR3 DNA reads TGTGCCAGCAGCCCGCGACCAGGGGATACGCAGTATTTT. It specifies CASSPRPGDTQYF.